These 27 T cell receptor beta chains share one sample of origin, sequenced in a study of kidney transplant recipient with SARS-CoV-2 infection. TCRdb processed the reads anew with MiXCR; each CDR3 protein has one entry. The profile shows fewer than 250,000 distinct CDR3 sequences, around 26% of them singletons. The sample in question was a blood sample, obtained at baseline and between days 110 and 120 from a kidney transplant recipient. The source is a male patient aged 25-45 years who had COVID-19 and was a kidney transplant recipient. Some T cells may be the graft donor's.

This clonotype was recorded at least ten times. The V gene is TRBV10-3, the J gene TRBJ1-6, with a tentative D call TRBD1 (6 bases). This CDR3 has 13 amino acids. The ends were cut back, 5 bases at V and 13 bases at J, with 15 bases in the middle. Germline V gene lookup returns CDR1 ENHRY and CDR2 SYGVKD. CDR3 amino acids: CAISPGHNYPLHF. The CDR3 nucleotides read TGTGCCATCAGTCCGGGACACAATTACCCCCTCCACTTT.

About this clonotype: A read error may produce the germline difference seen at one junction end. This chain links TRBV5-1 with TRBJ2-2, with 9 bases fitting TRBD1. Germline lookup yields CDR1 SGHRS and CDR2 YFSETQ. The CDR3 has 15 residues. The CDR3 DNA follows: TGCGCCAGCAGCTTCGGGACAGGGAACGCCGGGGAGCTGTTTTTT. This sequence encodes CASSFGTGNAGELFF.

This clonotype was seen a few times. The V gene is TRBV29-1, the J gene TRBJ1-2; 9 nucleotides match TRBD1. V shed 5 bases, J shed 8 bases, and the junction held 15 bases outside the gene matches. CDR1 and CDR2 from the germline V gene are SQVTM and ANQGSEA. The CDR3 totals 15 residues. This chain's CDR3 is CSVPLARTGDGGYTF. CDR3 sequence (DNA): TGCAGCGTTCCCCTCGCCAGGACAGGGGACGGGGGCTACACCTTC.

The chain employs TRBV6-5 and TRBJ2-1; 9 bases map to TRBD1. The CDR3 totals 18 residues. CDR1 is MNHEY and CDR2 is SVGAGI in the germline V gene. After removal of 7 bases from V and 4 bases from J, the junction contained 17 bases not matched to a gene. Here the CDR3 reads CASKVGDRENWTYNEQFF. DNA of the CDR3: TGTGCCAGCAAAGTCGGGGACAGGGAAAATTGGACTTACAATGAGCAGTTCTTC.

This clonotype was observed a few times. V is TRBV5-5 and J is TRBJ2-1, with D tentatively TRBD1 (5 bases). The CDR3 spans 14 residues. The germline V gene encodes CDR1 SGHKS and CDR2 YYEKEE (reference sequence). Between the trimmed V and J ends, which lost 7 bases and 4 bases, there was a span of 15 bases. The CDR3 sequence: CASAAGQGYNEQFF. CDR3 coding DNA: TGTGCCAGCGCTGCCGGGCAGGGTTACAATGAGCAGTTCTTC.

This clonotype was seen repeatedly, ten times or more. This chain links TRBV12-3 or TRBV12-4 with TRBJ1-2; D uncertain. The CDR3 is 17 residues long. V was shortened by 5 bases and J by 4 bases, with 23 bases between the two germline ends. The CDR3 loop is CASSSLITAGKTYGYTF. Here the CDR3 DNA reads TGTGCCAGCAGTAGCCTTATCACAGCAGGAAAGACCTATGGCTACACCTTC.

Comment on this clonotype: Being one base from a much bigger clone, this may be a read error. The chain joins TRBV7-6 to TRBJ2-5; 9 nucleotides align to TRBD1. Germline V gene lookup returns CDR1 SGHVS and CDR2 FNYEAQ. The CDR3 runs to 15 residues. V trimming: 4 bases; J trimming: 1 base; junction bases outside the gene matches: 4. The CDR3 spells CASSSGGQGQETQYF. The CDR3, as DNA: TGTGCCAGCAGCTCAGGGGGACAGGGCCAAGAGACCCAGTACTTC.

This clonotype appeared many times. The V call is TRBV6-2 or TRBV6-3, the J call TRBJ1-2, with D uncertain. CDR1 is MNHEY and CDR2 is SVGEGT in the germline V gene. The length of the CDR3 is 17 residues. Deletions cut 5 bases from V and 4 bases from J, with 23 bases between. CDR3 amino acids: CASSGTRCIGKTYGYTF. CDR3 DNA: TGTGCCAGCAGTGGCACCCGCTGCATCGGAAAGACCTATGGCTACACCTTC.

A remark on this clonotype: A single base separates this from a much larger clone, so it may be a read error. V gene TRBV12-3 or TRBV12-4 combines with J gene TRBJ1-1; 9 nucleotides line up with TRBD1. Trimming took 8 bases from V and 10 from J; bases not matched to a gene: 8. CDR3 length equals 12 residues. The DNA of the CDR3 is TGTGCCAGCGGAACAGGGGGCCAGCCAGCTTTCTTT. It codes for CASGTGGQPAFF.

In its sample, this clonotype was seen many times. The chain uses TRBV7-4 and TRBJ1-2; D not certain. Trimming shortened V by 5 bases and J by 4 bases, and 23 bases separated the two germline ends. The CDR3 is 17 residues long. Germline V gives CDR1 SGHVT, CDR2 SQSDAQ. Here the CDR3 DNA reads TGTGCCAGCAGCATGCCCTATTCAGCTCGAAAGACCTATGGCTACACCTTC. As protein: CASSMPYSARKTYGYTF.

Concerning this clonotype: Possible read error: a much larger clone is one base away. The rearrangement uses TRBV5-1 and TRBJ1-1; D gene unclear. Germline V CDR1 and CDR2: SGHRS, YFSETQ. This CDR3 is built from 14 residues. The CDR3 DNA follows: TGCGCCAGCGGCTTGGATGGGGTTGGTACTGAAGCTTTCTTT. This sequence encodes CASGLDGVGTEAFF.

With regard to this clonotype: Being one base from a much bigger clone, this may be a read error. J is TRBJ1-2 and V is TRBV12-5; D not resolved. CDR3 length: 17 amino acids. The V end lost 5 bases, the J end lost 4 bases, and 23 bases lay between the germline ends. Looked up from germline, CDR1 is LGHNT and CDR2 is FRNRAP. In DNA, the CDR3 is TGTGCTAGTGGTGGTAGAACTTTGCGGGGAAAGACCTATGGCTACACCTTC. It encodes CASGGRTLRGKTYGYTF.

A note on this clonotype: This may be a read error, as it is one base from a much larger clone. The rearrangement joins TRBV12-3 or TRBV12-4 to TRBJ1-2; D ambiguous. The CDR3 is 17 residues long. The CDR3 here is CTSSLMCTAGKTYGYTF. The DNA for the CDR3 is TGTACCAGCAGTTTAATGTGCACAGCAGGAAAGACCTATGGCTACACCTTC.

A remark on this clonotype: Given a much more abundant clone one base away, this may be a read error. CDR3 protein: CAWKMGVGDYTF. The DNA for the CDR3 is TGTGCCTGGAAGATGGGGGTGGGGGACTACACCTTC. This rearrangement joins TRBV30 to TRBJ1-2; a possible D gene is TRBD1 (5 bases). In germline, CDR1 is GTSNPN, CDR2 SVGIG (reference sequence). V was clipped by 4 bases and J by 10 bases, with 16 bases between them. The CDR3 consists of 12 residues.

This clonotype was seen repeatedly, ten times or more. The CDR3 DNA sequence: TGTGCCAGCAGTTACGGCCGGACTAGCGGGGGAGTTGGGGAGACCCAGTACTTC. Translated, it gives CASSYGRTSGGVGETQYF. The chain combines TRBV6-2 or TRBV6-3 with TRBJ2-5; 13 bases align to TRBD2. CDR1 is MNHEY and CDR2 is SVGEGT in the germline V gene. Losses at the gene ends were 2 bases for V and 5 bases for J; bases not matched to a gene: 11. The CDR3 totals 18 residues.

About this clonotype: It may be a read error: a sequence one base away is much more abundant. This rearrangement joins TRBV6-1 to TRBJ2-5; 8 bases align to TRBD2. Germline loops: CDR1 MNHNS, CDR2 SASEGT. Trimming removed 4 bases from V and 13 bases from J; junction bases left unmatched: 17. The CDR3 is made up of 15 amino acids. CDR3 nucleotides: TGTGCCAGCAGTGGGAGTAGCGGGGCCTCCTACGAGCGGTACTTC. It encodes CASSGSSGASYERYF.

A note on this clonotype: This may be a read error, as it is one base from a much larger clone. V gene TRBV5-4 combines with J gene TRBJ1-2; no definite D call. The germline gives CDR1 SGHNT, CDR2 YYREEE (reference sequence). V was cut by 6 bases and J by 4 bases, with 22 bases left in between. The CDR3 spans 16 residues. As DNA, the CDR3 is TGTGCCAGCAATTCGAACGTACCAGGAAAGACCTATGGCTACACCTTC. Its protein product is CASNSNVPGKTYGYTF.

This clonotype has at least ten counts. CDR3 sequence reads: CASSSQVGGRKTYGYTF. For the CDR3, the DNA is TGTGCCAGCAGTTCGCAAGTAGGTGGGAGAAAGACCTATGGCTACACCTTC. The V gene is TRBV6-6, the J gene TRBJ1-2; D unresolved. Germline V gene sequence: CDR1 MNHNY, CDR2 SVGAGI (reference sequence). Trimming shortened V by 4 bases and J by 4 bases, and 22 bases separated the two germline ends. The CDR3 contains 17 residues.

Comment on this clonotype: A clone one base away is much larger, so this may be a read error. The rearrangement uses TRBV20-1 and TRBJ2-7; tentatively, D is TRBD1 or TRBD2 (7 bases each). This CDR3 is 12 amino acids long. Per germline, CDR1 DFQATT and CDR2 SNEGSKA (reference sequence). The CDR3 nucleotides read TGCGGTGCTCAGGGGGGGAGGTACGAGCAGTACTTC. Residues: CGAQGGRYEQYF.

This clonotype was seen at least ten times. This rearrangement joins TRBV30 to TRBJ2-7, with D uncertain. Trimming pared 2 bases from V and 7 bases from J, leaving 21 bases between. Germline CDR1 is GTSNPN and CDR2 is SVGIG (reference sequence). The CDR3 is made up of 15 amino acids. The CDR3 protein is CAWSIKVAPTDEQYF. The DNA of the CDR3 is TGTGCCTGGAGTATAAAGGTAGCCCCTACGGATGAGCAGTACTTC. Looking up the rest from reference TRBV30 and TRBJ2-7 gives the full variable domain: SQTIHQWPATLVQPVGSPLSLECTVEGTSNPNLYWYRQAAGRGLQLLFYSVGIGQISSEVPQNLSASRPQDRQFILSSKKLLLSDSGFYLCAWSIKVAPTDEQYFGPGTRLTVT.

This clonotype was observed at least ten times. J is TRBJ1-2 and V is TRBV5-4, with D unclear. Trimming removed 6 bases at V and 4 bases at J, with 22 bases between. Per germline, CDR1 SGHNT and CDR2 YYREEE (reference sequence). The CDR3 is 16 amino acids. In DNA, the CDR3 is TGTGCCAGCAATTTTCCCGTACCAGGAAAGACCTATGGCTACACCTTC. The encoded protein is CASNFPVPGKTYGYTF. The variable domain in full, with the rest retrieved from reference TRBV5-4 and TRBJ1-2, is ETGVTQSPTHLIKTRGQQVTLRCSSQSGHNTVSWYQQALGQGPQFIFQYYREEENGRGNFPPRFSGLQFPNYSSELNVNALELDDSALYLCASNFPVPGKTYGYTFGSGTRLTVV.

This clonotype was detected a few times. The rearrangement uses TRBV5-6 and TRBJ1-2; no clear D. Germline V gene sequence: CDR1 SGHDT, CDR2 YYEEEE. V was pared by 7 bases and J by 4 bases, with 23 bases between. There are 16 residues in the CDR3. For the CDR3, the DNA is TGTGCCAGCCAACATGTCAATAGTCGAAAGACCTATGGCTACACCTTC. This gives the protein CASQHVNSRKTYGYTF.

Points on this clonotype: A much larger clone lies one base from this, so it may be a read error. V gene TRBV3-1 combines with J gene TRBJ1-2; D ambiguous. Germline loops: CDR1 LGHDT, CDR2 YNNKEL (reference sequence). CDR3 size: 17 residues. The CDR3 bases are TGTTCCAGCAGCGCATGTTTCACCCTTCGAAAGACCTATGGCTACACCTTC. This codes for CSSSACFTLRKTYGYTF.

This clonotype was counted at least ten times. The rearrangement links TRBV11-3 to TRBJ2-3, with 10 nucleotides matching TRBD2. The CDR3 has 17 amino acids. The germline gives CDR1 SGHNT, CDR2 YENEEA. Trimming at V came to 1 base and at J to 4 bases, leaving 8 bases not matched to a gene. CDR3 residues: CASSLGTGTSVPDTQYF. Here the CDR3 DNA reads TGTGCCAGCAGCTTAGGTACCGGGACTAGCGTCCCAGATACGCAGTATTTT.

As to this clonotype: This may be a read error, as it is one base from a much larger clone. CDR3 sequence reads: CASSPSTGTGEKLFF. The CDR3 DNA is TGTGCCAGCAGTCCATCTACAGGTACCGGTGAAAAACTGTTTTTT. This chain joins TRBV6-5 and TRBJ1-4; the D gene is possibly TRBD1 (5 bases). CDR1 MNHEY and CDR2 SVGAGI come from the germline V gene. The CDR3 extends over 15 amino acids. V was trimmed by 5 bases and J by 7 bases, leaving 17 bases between them.

Turning to this clonotype: A much larger clone lies a single base off, so this may be a read error. The chain uses TRBV29-1 and TRBJ1-3; D gene ambiguous. Germline CDR1 reads SQVTM; CDR2 reads ANQGSEA. The CDR3 spans 12 residues. CDR3 protein: CNVVRGGNTIYF. The CDR3 coding sequence is TGCAACGTTGTTCGCGGTGGAAACACCATATATTTT.

The chain has TRBV19 and TRBJ1-3; 8 bases are shared with TRBD1. This CDR3 is 15 amino acids long. V trimming: 3 bases; J trimming: 1 base; junction bases outside the gene matches: 2. Germline V CDR1 and CDR2: LNHDA, SQIVND (reference sequence). CDR3 coding DNA: TGTGCCAGTAGTATTTGGACAGGGTCTGGAAACACCATATATTTT. Translating gives CASSIWTGSGNTIYF.